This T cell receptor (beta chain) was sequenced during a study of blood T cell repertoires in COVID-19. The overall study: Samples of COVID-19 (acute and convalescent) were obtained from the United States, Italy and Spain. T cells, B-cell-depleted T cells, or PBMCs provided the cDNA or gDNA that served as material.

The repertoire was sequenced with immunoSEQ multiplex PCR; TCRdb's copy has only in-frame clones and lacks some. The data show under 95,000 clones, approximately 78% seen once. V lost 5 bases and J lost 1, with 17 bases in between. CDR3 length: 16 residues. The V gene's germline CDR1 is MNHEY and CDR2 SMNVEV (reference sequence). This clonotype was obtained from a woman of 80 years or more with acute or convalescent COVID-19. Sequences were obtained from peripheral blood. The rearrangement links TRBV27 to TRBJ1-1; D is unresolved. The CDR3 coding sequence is TGTGCCAGCAGTATAAGCCGACCCGGGTCGAACACTGAAGCTTTCTTT. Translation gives CASSISRPGSNTEAFF.